This TCR beta chain was identified in a study of CD8 T cells in ankylosing spondylitis. The study's findings and limits: Typical of ankylosing spondylitis blood, it appeared, was a TCR beta motif of eight highly homologous variants. Within matched ankylosing spondylitis synovial fluid, disease-linked clones were reportedly significantly enriched.

As regards this clonotype: Its cognate antigen is unknown.

Scientists made TCR beta libraries using quantitative 5'-RACE with molecular barcodes. TCRdb independently ran MiXCR on the 5' RACE reads; one entry per CDR3 protein. The sample has over 130,000 distinct CDR3 sequences, more than 40% seen once; the top ten hold roughly 15%. The CDR3 is 15 amino acids. CDR1 and CDR2 from the germline V gene are SGHVS and FNYEAQ. V dropped 4 bases and J dropped 2; count of bases not matched to a gene: 6. This receptor was obtained from a male donor with ankylosing spondylitis. The chain joins TRBV7-6 to TRBJ2-3; 7 nucleotides line up with TRBD1. The material sequenced was synovial fluid, either unsorted or a sorted T cell fraction (not recorded which). CDR3 bases: TGTGCCAGCAGCTCAAGACAGGGATTCACAGATACGCAGTATTTT. It specifies CASSSRQGFTDTQYF.